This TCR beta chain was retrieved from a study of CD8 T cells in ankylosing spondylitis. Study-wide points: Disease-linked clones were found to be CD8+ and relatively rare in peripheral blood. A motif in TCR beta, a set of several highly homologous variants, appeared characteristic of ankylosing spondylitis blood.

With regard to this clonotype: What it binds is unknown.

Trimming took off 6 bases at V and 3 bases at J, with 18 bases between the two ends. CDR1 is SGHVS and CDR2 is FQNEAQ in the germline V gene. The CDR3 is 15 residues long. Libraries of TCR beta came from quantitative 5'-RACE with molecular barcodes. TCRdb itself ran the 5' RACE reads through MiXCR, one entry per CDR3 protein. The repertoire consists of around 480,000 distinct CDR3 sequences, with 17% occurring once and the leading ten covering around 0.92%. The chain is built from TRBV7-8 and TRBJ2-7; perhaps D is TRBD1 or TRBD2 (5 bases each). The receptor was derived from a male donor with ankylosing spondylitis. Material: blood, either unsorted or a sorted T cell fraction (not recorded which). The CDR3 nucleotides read TGTGCCAGCAGTATCACCGGCGGGCAGGGCTACGAGCAGTACTTC. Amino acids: CASSITGGQGYEQYF.